The 12 T cell receptor beta chains below all came from one sample that was sequenced in a study of beta chain features in type 1 diabetes (dated by TCRdb to between 2018 and 2020). Receptor libraries were prepared by the immunoSEQ multiplex PCR assay. All of the isolated RNA was reverse transcribed with the High Capacity cDNA Reverse Transcription Kit, so expressed TCRB transcripts were sequenced. TCRdb retrieved this table from immuneACCESS and kept in-frame rearrangements only. Not all clones are present; in checked studies, unresolved V genes account for under half, and no reason is known for the remainder. Here the sample has roughly 500,000 clones; 25% to 35% occur a single time. The ten largest clones represent around 0.065% of the sample. The source material was naive CD4+ T cells from blood. This specimen's cell subset or site label, per the study, means: true naive CD4+ T cells. The receptors originated from a man aged 18 to 30 in good health.

The V gene is TRBV2, the J gene TRBJ2-1; 9 bases align to TRBD1. The CDR3 is 17 residues long. Germline V gene sequence: CDR1 SNHLY, CDR2 FYNNEI. V was pared by 7 bases and J by 8 bases, with 18 bases of the junction left unmatched. The CDR3 DNA reads as TGTGCCAGCACTTTGCGAGCCGGGACAGGGAGTGTCCATGAGCAGTTCTTC. Its protein is CASTLRAGTGSVHEQFF.

This clone was seen more than once but under ten times. This chain links TRBV15 with TRBJ2-1; TRBD2 matches 9 bases. Unmatched junction bases numbered 5, after V lost 3 bases and J lost 5 bases. This CDR3 spans 15 amino acids. Germline-derived CDR1 and CDR2 are LNHNV and YYDKDF (reference sequence). CDR3 amino acids: CATSSQAGGHNEQFF. In nucleotides, the CDR3 is TGTGCCACCAGCAGCCAAGCGGGAGGTCACAATGAGCAGTTCTTC.

This clone was counted a single time. V gene TRBV5-6 combines with J gene TRBJ2-1; 8 bases are a match to TRBD2. CDR3 length equals 16 residues. V shed 4 bases, J shed 6 bases, and the junction held 12 bases outside the gene matches. Germline lookup yields CDR1 SGHDT and CDR2 YYEEEE. The CDR3 DNA reads as TGTGCCAGCAGCGACCTGGGACTAGTTTTATCCAATGAGCAGTTCTTC. Translation gives CASSDLGLVLSNEQFF.

This clone was detected only a few times. V usage is TRBV15 and J usage is TRBJ2-7; 9 nucleotides line up with TRBD2. The CDR3 totals 15 residues. V shed 4 bases and J 3 bases; nucleotides not matched to a gene: 7. Germline V CDR1 and CDR2: LNHNV, YYDKDF (reference sequence). CDR3: CATSKGTSLDYEQYF. CDR3 nucleotides: TGTGCCACCAGCAAGGGGACTAGCCTAGACTACGAGCAGTACTTC.

This chain links TRBV5-1 with TRBJ2-1; D gene ambiguous. The CDR3 totals 12 residues. Germline lookup yields CDR1 SGHRS and CDR2 YFSETQ. Trimming took off 3 bases at V and 4 bases at J, with 5 bases between the two ends. CDR3 region: CASSYSYNEQFF. CDR3 nucleotides: TGCGCCAGCAGCTACTCTTACAATGAGCAGTTCTTC. Combining the CDR3 with reference TRBV5-1 and TRBJ2-1 gives the whole variable domain KAGVTQTPRYLIKTRGQQVTLSCSPISGHRSVSWYQQTPGQGLQFLFEYFSETQRNKGNFPGRFSGRQFSNSRSEMNVSTLELGDSALYLCASSYSYNEQFFGPGTRLTVL.

The rearrangement joins TRBV6-5 to TRBJ2-3; no clear D. CDR1 is MNHEY and CDR2 is SVGAGI in the germline V gene. V lost 0 bases and J 1 base, leaving 11 bases between the germline ends. The CDR3 has 16 amino acids. The CDR3: CASSYSNGPRTDTQYF. CDR3 coding DNA: TGTGCCAGCAGTTACTCTAACGGACCTCGCACAGATACGCAGTATTTT.

This chain joins TRBV30 and TRBJ2-3; maybe TRBD2 (5 bases). The CDR3 has 13 amino acids. The ends were cut back, 0 bases at V and 8 bases at J, with 12 bases in the middle. Germline V CDR1 and CDR2: GTSNPN, SVGIG (reference sequence). This chain's CDR3 is CAWSVGVAATQYF. The CDR3 DNA is TGTGCCTGGAGTGTGGGAGTCGCGGCTACGCAGTATTTT.

Worth noting for this clone: The junction does not match germline at one end; this may be a read error. V gene TRBV30 combines with J gene TRBJ2-5, with TRBD1 matching over 8 bases. Germline values: CDR1 GTSNPN, CDR2 SVGIG (reference sequence). CDR3 size: 13 residues. The CDR3: CAWSVRGQGTQYF. As DNA, the CDR3 is TGTGCCTGGAGTGTCAGGGGGCAAGGGACCCAGTACTTC.

J is TRBJ2-4 and V is TRBV4-2, with 9 bases that match TRBD1. V shed 4 bases, J shed 7 bases, and the junction held 5 bases outside the gene matches. Looked up from germline, CDR1 is LGHNA and CDR2 is YNFKEQ. This CDR3 is built from 14 residues. The CDR3 loop reads CASSPGTGFNIQYF. In DNA, the CDR3 is TGTGCCAGCAGCCCTGGGACAGGGTTTAACATTCAGTACTTC.

This rearrangement joins TRBV5-4 to TRBJ2-1, with 9 bases aligning to TRBD2. After removal of 0 bases from V and 3 bases from J, the junction contained 4 bases not matched to a gene. The germline gives CDR1 SGHNT, CDR2 YYREEE (reference sequence). CDR3 length: 16 residues. The CDR3 DNA reads TGTGCCAGCAGCTTGGGACTAGCGGCAAGCTACAATGAGCAGTTCTTC. Translation gives CASSLGLAASYNEQFF. Full variable domain (remainder filled in from reference TRBV5-4 and TRBJ2-1): ETGVTQSPTHLIKTRGQQVTLRCSSQSGHNTVSWYQQALGQGPQFIFQYYREEENGRGNFPPRFSGLQFPNYSSELNVNALELDDSALYLCASSLGLAASYNEQFFGPGTRLTVL.

This clone has only a few counts. J is TRBJ2-5 and V is TRBV25-1, with TRBD2 matching 7 bases. The CDR3 has 14 amino acids. From germline, CDR1 is MGHDK and CDR2 SYGVNS. The V gene end was trimmed by 3 bases and the J gene end by 5 bases; junction bases not matched to a gene: 6. CDR3 amino acids: CASSDLGREETQYF. CDR3 nucleotides: TGTGCCAGCAGTGATCTGGGGCGGGAGGAGACCCAGTACTTC.

The rearrangement links TRBV2 to TRBJ1-1; 7 positions agree with TRBD1. This CDR3 comprises 14 residues. The V gene's germline CDR1 is SNHLY and CDR2 FYNNEI. V lost 4 bases, J lost 0 bases, and 2 bases stayed unmatched. Written as DNA, the CDR3 is TGTGCCAGCAGTGTCGACAGGGTGAACACTGAAGCTTTCTTT. Encoded protein: CASSVDRVNTEAFF.